This T cell receptor (beta chain) appears in the sequencing data of a study of T cell repertoires in cytomegalovirus infection. About this clonotype: As yet, its antigen is unknown.

TCRdb reanalysed the reads using MiXCR and keeps one entry per CDR3 protein. The profile shows 200,000 to 250,000 distinct CDR3 sequences, over 20% of them singletons. Regarding the study as a whole: Public TCR beta family frequency separated CMV-and-HLA carriers, including in an independent cohort. HLA-C-restricted CMV-specific TCR beta clonotypes were dominant in the ex vivo response.

This TCR was sampled from a human donor in good health (CMV status not recorded). Some clones in this sample may be carry-over from other donors' samples. Sequencing was carried out using CD8+ T cells from PBMCs.

This CDR3 is CASSAPDGQISPLHF. The CDR3 DNA is TGTGCCAGCAGCGCGCCGGATGGACAGATTTCACCCCTCCACTTT. V usage is TRBV7-9 and J usage is TRBJ1-6; possible D gene TRBD1, 6 bases. The CDR3 is 15 amino acids. The germline V gene has CDR1 SEHNR and CDR2 FQNEAQ (reference sequence). Trimming took 5 bases from V and 9 from J, leaving 17 bases between them.